Below are 29 T cell receptor beta chains sequenced from a single sample in a study of blood T cells in healthy people across ages. The second PCR ran about 6 to 12 cycles with a sample-barcoded 5' primer and J-beta primers. MiXCR, applied by TCRdb to the 5' RACE reads, yields one record per CDR3 protein. The table records hundreds of thousands of distinct CDR3 sequences, roughly 40% of them present only once. The sequencing input was blood. These TCRs come from a man between 18 and 35 years old in good health.

This chain connects TRBV4-2 to TRBJ1-2, with D uncertain. Trimming removed 0 bases from V and 8 bases from J, with 13 bases in between. The germline CDR1 and CDR2 sequences are LGHNA and YNFKEQ. This CDR3 has 14 amino acids. CDR3 in amino acids: CASSQDSGTEGYTF. The CDR3 DNA reads as TGTGCCAGCAGCCAAGATTCCGGTACAGAGGGCTACACCTTC.

This clonotype was counted many times. The chain links TRBV12-3 or TRBV12-4 to TRBJ1-2; unclear D gene. V gave up 1 base and J gave up 1 base, with 10 bases separating them. This CDR3 is built from 15 residues. For the CDR3, the DNA is TGTGCCAGCAGTTTAGGAGGTGGGGTTAACTATGGCTACACCTTC. Its translation: CASSLGGGVNYGYTF.

The gene calls are TRBV2 and TRBJ2-5; no clear D gene. V was pared by 6 bases and J by 11 bases, with 13 bases between. The CDR3 has 11 amino acids. Germline V gene sequence: CDR1 SNHLY, CDR2 FYNNEI. The CDR3 nucleotides read TGTGCCAGCAGGGGAAGCAATGAGCAGTACTTC. Protein sequence: CASRGSNEQYF.

This clonotype was seen a few times. The chain uses TRBV4-2 and TRBJ2-3; no definite D call. This CDR3 contains 17 residues. The V end lost 3 bases, the J end lost 0 bases, and 16 bases lay between the germline ends. The germline V gene has CDR1 LGHNA and CDR2 YNFKEQ. The CDR3 spells CASSQVGSRASTDTQYF. For the CDR3, the DNA is TGTGCCAGCAGCCAGGTCGGTAGCCGGGCTAGCACAGATACGCAGTATTTT.

This clonotype turned up a few times. The chain has TRBV6-5 and TRBJ2-5, with 9 bases fitting TRBD1. The V segment lost 6 bases and the J segment 4 bases; nucleotides outside the gene matches: 6. CDR1 is MNHEY and CDR2 is SVGAGI in the germline V gene. CDR3 length: 14 amino acids. The CDR3 is CASRPGQGPETQYF. The CDR3 nucleotides read TGTGCCAGCAGACCGGGACAGGGTCCAGAGACCCAGTACTTC.

V usage is TRBV20-1 and J usage is TRBJ2-7; D gene uncertain. Germline V lookup: CDR1 DFQATT, CDR2 SNEGSKA (reference sequence). V was shortened by 0 bases and J by 1 base, with 10 bases between the two germline ends. The CDR3 covers 14 residues. The CDR3 bases are TGCAGTGCTAGAGATCTGCCACAGTCCTACGAGCAGTACTTC. The encoded protein is CSARDLPQSYEQYF.

Ten or more counts support this clonotype. The rearrangement joins TRBV20-1 to TRBJ2-5, with 7 bases fitting TRBD2. Germline CDR1 reads DFQATT; CDR2 reads SNEGSKA (reference sequence). V dropped 6 bases and J dropped 6; count of bases not matched to a gene: 10. The CDR3 consists of 13 residues. The CDR3 is CSALWGGEKTQYF. In DNA form, the CDR3 reads TGCAGTGCCCTGTGGGGGGGTGAAAAGACCCAGTACTTC.

This chain links TRBV2 with TRBJ2-2; D might be TRBD1 (6 bases). Germline-derived CDR1 and CDR2 are SNHLY and FYNNEI. This CDR3 spans 13 amino acids. V was clipped by 10 bases and J by 3 bases, with 12 bases between them. The CDR3 here is CATGVGYTGELFF. Here the CDR3 DNA reads TGTGCCACAGGGGTAGGGTACACCGGGGAGCTGTTTTTT.

A word on this clonotype: Just one base apart from a much larger clone, this may be a read error. The chain links TRBV10-3 to TRBJ2-1; 8 bases agree with TRBD1. This CDR3 is 14 amino acids long. Germline V gene sequence: CDR1 ENHRY, CDR2 SYGVKD. V was clipped by 4 bases and J by 13 bases; unmatched bases: 12. CDR3 nucleotide sequence: TGTGCCATCAGTGGGGGGACAGGCCAAGATACCCAGTTCTTC. Amino acids: CAISGGTGQDTQFF.

In its sample, this clonotype was seen many times. The chain couples TRBV20-1 to TRBJ2-1, with 12 bases identical to TRBD2. Germline assignment: CDR1 DFQATT and CDR2 SNEGSKA (reference sequence). The ends lost 0 bases at V and 4 bases at J; junction bases unmatched: 7. The CDR3 is 17 amino acids. CDR3 protein: CSARDWLAGGKYNEQFF. DNA of the CDR3: TGCAGTGCTAGAGATTGGCTAGCGGGGGGGAAGTACAATGAGCAGTTCTTC.

This clonotype appeared a single time. This may come from a read error, since a much larger clone is one base off. The chain couples TRBV29-1 to TRBJ1-2; D is undetermined. The CDR3 runs to 14 residues. Germline V CDR1 and CDR2: SQVTM, ANQGSEA. With 0 bases removed from V and 8 bases from J, the gap between germline ends came to 16 bases. CDR3 nucleotides: TGCAGCGTTGAAGATAGCGCAGGAATCCTCGGCTACACCTTC. It translates to CSVEDSAGILGYTF.

The J gene is TRBJ1-3, the V gene TRBV29-1, with D hard to call. The CDR3 extends over 11 amino acids. CDR1 is SQVTM, CDR2 ANQGSEA, per germline. CDR3 protein: CSGSSGNTIYF. CDR3 coding DNA: TGCAGTGGAAGCTCTGGAAACACCATATATTTT.

J is TRBJ1-6 and V is TRBV4-1; TRBD1 aligns across 8 bases. This CDR3 comprises 15 residues. Unmatched junction bases numbered 5, after V lost 5 bases and J lost 5 bases. Germline V gives CDR1 MGHRA, CDR2 YSYEKL. This CDR3 reads CASSARGPNNSPLHF. DNA of the CDR3: TGCGCCAGCAGCGCCAGGGGGCCTAATAATTCACCCCTCCACTTT.

The chain combines TRBV5-6 with TRBJ1-5, with D unresolved. V was clipped by 3 bases and J by 0 bases, with 10 bases between them. The CDR3 extends over 15 amino acids. Germline V gene sequence: CDR1 SGHDT, CDR2 YYEEEE. The CDR3 DNA reads as TGTGCCAGCAGCTCTGGTGATGATAGCAATCAGCCCCAGCATTTT. It codes for CASSSGDDSNQPQHF. The entire variable domain, with the rest obtained from reference TRBV5-6 and TRBJ1-5, is as follows: DAGVTQSPTHLIKTRGQQVTLRCSPKSGHDTVSWYQQALGQGPQFIFQYYEEEERQRGNFPDRFSGHQFPNYSSELNVNALLLGDSALYLCASSSGDDSNQPQHFGDGTRLSIL.

Points on this clonotype: The junction and the germline gene differ at one end; a read error may be behind it. The chain joins TRBV7-2 to TRBJ2-1; perhaps TRBD2 as D (5 bases). CDR1 and CDR2 (germline): SGHTA, FQGNSA. CDR3 length: 18 residues. The chain's CDR3 is CASSAPRGSATFYNEQFF. DNA of the CDR3: TGCGCCAGCAGCGCCCCCCGGGGTAGCGCGACCTTCTACAATGAGCAGTTCTTC.

The rearrangement uses TRBV6-2 or TRBV6-3 and TRBJ2-1; the D call may be TRBD1 or TRBD2 (5 bases each). Trimming took 6 bases from V and 3 from J, leaving 12 bases between them. Looked up from germline, CDR1 is MNHEY and CDR2 is SVGEGT. There are 14 residues in the CDR3. The CDR3 region is CASRSGRGYNEQFF. The CDR3 DNA is TGTGCCAGCAGATCGGGACGGGGCTACAATGAGCAGTTCTTC.

The table lists this clonotype with a few counts. This rearrangement joins TRBV4-3 to TRBJ2-1; no clear D gene. The CDR3 covers 15 residues. Germline V gene lookup returns CDR1 LGHNA and CDR2 YSLEER. The ends were cut back, 3 bases at V and 2 bases at J, with 11 bases in the middle. The CDR3 DNA reads as TGCGCCAGCAGCCATGGCCTCGGGCCCTACAATGAGCAGTTCTTC. It codes for CASSHGLGPYNEQFF.

This chain joins TRBV20-1 and TRBJ1-1; no clear D. Trimming cost V 5 bases and J 4 bases, with 11 bases left between them. The CDR3 sequence is 12 residues long. Germline CDR1 is DFQATT and CDR2 is SNEGSKA (reference sequence). The CDR3 here is CSAAWTGTEAFF. DNA of the CDR3: TGCAGTGCTGCTTGGACCGGCACTGAAGCTTTCTTT.

The V gene is TRBV4-3, the J gene TRBJ1-2; D is undetermined. This CDR3 has 13 residues. Between the trimmed V and J ends, which lost 1 base and 3 bases, there was a span of 6 bases. Germline V gives CDR1 LGHNA, CDR2 YSLEER. The CDR3 loop is CASSQVLDYGYTF. In DNA form, the CDR3 reads TGCGCCAGCAGCCAAGTCTTGGACTATGGCTACACCTTC.

This clonotype was counted only a few times. The V gene is TRBV3-1, the J gene TRBJ2-1; no clear D gene. The CDR3 totals 11 residues. V lost 2 bases and J 8 bases, leaving 4 bases between the germline ends. Germline CDR1 is LGHDT and CDR2 is YNNKEL (reference sequence). CDR3 protein: CASSQSDEQFF. The CDR3 DNA follows: TGTGCCAGCAGCCAATCCGATGAGCAGTTCTTC.

Worth noting for this clonotype: One end of the junction varies from germline; a read error may be responsible. The gene calls are TRBV7-2 and TRBJ1-1; TRBD1 might be the D (5 bases). This CDR3 comprises 13 residues. Germline assignment: CDR1 SGHTA and CDR2 FQGNSA. The CDR3 region has the DNA TGTGCCAGCAGCCCCCTGGGTGGGGCTGAGGCTTTCTTT. Encoded protein: CASSPLGGAEAFF.

Comments on this clonotype: An end of the junction does not agree with germline; a read error may underlie this. This chain joins TRBV15 and TRBJ2-1; possibly TRBD1 for D (5 bases). The CDR3 has 15 residues. In germline, CDR1 is LNHNV, CDR2 YYDKDF (reference sequence). This CDR3 is CTTSRVTGPYNEQFF. The CDR3 bases are TGTACCACCAGCAGAGTCACAGGACCCTACAATGAGCAGTTCTTC.

The V and J genes are TRBV5-1 and TRBJ2-3; perhaps TRBD1 as D (5 bases). Deletions cut 6 bases from V and 4 bases from J, with 15 bases between. The CDR3 is made up of 14 amino acids. Per germline, CDR1 SGHRS and CDR2 YFSETQ. The CDR3 here is CASTVIRGSDTQYF. CDR3 sequence (DNA): TGCGCCAGCACCGTGATTAGGGGATCAGATACGCAGTATTTT.

This sequence joins TRBV2 and TRBJ2-1; a weak D match, TRBD1 (6 bases). The CDR3 totals 13 residues. Trimming removed 8 bases from V and 8 bases from J, with 16 bases in between. The germline V gene encodes CDR1 SNHLY and CDR2 FYNNEI. The CDR3 bases are TGTGCCAGCTCTCTAGGGGGAAACCATGAGCAGTTCTTC. The encoded protein is CASSLGGNHEQFF.

This clonotype was detected only a few times. V is TRBV13 and J is TRBJ2-4, with D tentatively TRBD1 (6 bases). Trimming removed 0 bases at V and 11 bases at J, with 8 bases between. The CDR3 is made up of 12 amino acids. Germline lookup yields CDR1 PRHDT and CDR2 FYEKMQ (reference sequence). The DNA for the CDR3 is TGTGCCAGCAGCTTAGGAGGGGGTTTTCAGTACTTC. It yields the protein CASSLGGGFQYF.

This chain uses TRBV20-1 with TRBJ2-5, with 8 bases matching TRBD2. The better agreement between TRBJ2-7 and the DNA end casts doubt on the J call. The CDR3 extends over 10 amino acids. Germline loops: CDR1 DFQATT, CDR2 SNEGSKA (reference sequence). CDR3 coding DNA: TGCAGCCACGGGGGGGGCGAGCAGTACTTC. It codes for CSHGGGEQYF.

Remarks on this clonotype: At one end, the junction sequence differs from germline, possibly due to a read error. This rearrangement joins TRBV2 to TRBJ1-5; unclear D gene. Germline assignment: CDR1 SNHLY and CDR2 FYNNEI. The CDR3 has 14 residues. CDR3 protein: CASSEGISDQPQHF. The CDR3 DNA reads TGTGCCAGCAGTGAAGGCATTAGCGATCAGCCCCAGCATTTT.

This chain links TRBV6-6 with TRBJ2-7; TRBD1 aligns across 7 bases. V was pared by 9 bases and J by 0 bases, with 17 bases of the junction left unmatched. Germline V gene lookup returns CDR1 MNHNY and CDR2 SVGAGI (reference sequence). This CDR3 is built from 17 residues. DNA for the CDR3: TGTGCCAGTAGCTCCCCACAGGGGCCCACGAGCTCCTACGAGCAGTACTTC. Translation gives CASSSPQGPTSSYEQYF.

The chain recombines TRBV20-1 with TRBJ2-2; perhaps D is TRBD1 or TRBD2 (5 bases each). The ends were cut back, 0 bases at V and 4 bases at J, with 18 bases in the middle. This CDR3 is built from 17 residues. CDR1 and CDR2 from the germline V gene are DFQATT and SNEGSKA (reference sequence). The CDR3 DNA reads as TGCAGTGCTAGAGATTTCCCAGAGGGGTCGGTCACCGGGGAGCTGTTTTTT. Translated: CSARDFPEGSVTGELFF.